The source of this T cell receptor (beta chain) is a study of control samples from healthy donors and cancer patients (dated by TCRdb to between 2020 and 2021). Library creation used the immunoSEQ multiplex PCR assay. TCRdb carries this immuneACCESS record with in-frame sequences only. Its versions omit some clonotypes, under half of them owing to an unresolved V gene in the studies checked, with the rest unexplained. The sample table holds some 200,000 clones, of which about 93% were seen once. The top ten hold over 1.3% of the sample. As for this clone: The antigen it recognizes is unknown. The input lacks base qualities; no much larger clone sits a single base away.

Clipping removes 2 bases from V and 4 bases from J, with 6 as the unmatched junction base count. CDR1 and CDR2 were assigned from the germline V gene as MGHDK and SYGVNS. The CDR3 goes from the cysteine to the phenylalanine over 16 residues. The DNA shown is the 48-base CDR3, in frame from base 1. The chain is made from TRBV25-1 and TRBJ2-3; TRBD2 aligns with 10 central bases. Sequences were obtained from blood. The receptor comes from a man aged 18 to 30 in good health. The bases read TGTGCCAGCAGTGAAGGAGCGGGGGGGCCCCCAGATACGCAGTATTTT. This sequence encodes CASSEGAGGPPDTQYF.